This T cell receptor (beta chain) derives from a study of identical twins. In its sample, this clonotype was seen many times. Its antigen is unidentified. A universal primer site came from template switching; cDNA carried unique molecular identifiers. TCRdb reanalysed the 5' RACE reads using MiXCR and keeps one entry per CDR3 protein. The table lists 350,000 to 600,000 distinct CDR3 sequences, over 12% of them singletons. Study-level results: Modelling approaches yielded underestimates of out-of-frame TCR alpha sharing between monozygotic twins.

Trimming removed 6 bases at V and 5 bases at J, with 10 bases between. This CDR3 comprises 13 residues. Healthy Caucasians were all of the donors. The same specimen was also included in a second study, on yellow fever vaccine responses in identical twins.

The source is a woman between 18 and 29 years old in good health. This chain joins TRBV12-3 or TRBV12-4 and TRBJ2-2, with TRBD2 as a possible D gene (6 bases). Sequenced: CD4+ T cells sorted from blood. The CDR3 coding sequence is TGTGCCAGCAGGAATGGGGGGACCGGGGAGCTGTTTTTT. It codes for CASRNGGTGELFF.